Listed below are T cell receptor beta chains from one sample, sequenced in a study of T cells in narcolepsy. Measured with immunoSEQ multiplex PCR; TCRdb has only the in-frame clones, and not every one. Found here are around 31,000 clones, around 83% of them singletons; the top ten hold 2.5%. Sequences were obtained from CD45RA- memory CD4+ T cells from PBMCs. The receptors originated from a human donor with narcolepsy. The CDR3 runs from the conserved cysteine through the conserved F or W. D genes are given only for firm matches. Expanded clones get a size class; other rows say once, few or many, or leave the size out.

CDR3 DNA | CDR3 protein | D gene | J gene | clone size | V gene
TGTGCCAGCAGTGGGGGCGCGGGAGGTCTCCTTGAGCAGTACTTC | CASSGGAGGLLEQYF | TRBD2 | TRBJ2-7 | NA | TRBV25-1
TGTGCCAGCAGCGTCGGGGCTAGCAATCAGCCCCAGCATTTT | CASSVGASNQPQHF | NA | TRBJ1-5 | NA | TRBV9
TGCGCCAGCAGAATCGGGCAAATCGGGGAGCTGTTTTTT | CASRIGQIGELFF | NA | TRBJ2-2 | few | TRBV10-2
TGTGCCAGCAGTTCACCGGGACAGGGAAACACCATATATTTT | CASSSPGQGNTIYF | TRBD1 | TRBJ1-3 | NA | TRBV28
TGTGCCAGCAGCAAAGCGCAGTTGGGCGGGAGCTACAATGAGCAGTTCTTC | CASSKAQLGGSYNEQFF | NA | TRBJ2-1 | NA | TRBV21-1
TGTGCCAGCACCTTATATACAGGGGAGAATTCACCCCTCCACTTT | CASTLYTGENSPLHF | TRBD1 | TRBJ1-6 | NA | TRBV7-9
TGTGCCAGCAGCGTAGATACGGGGCAGCCCCAGCATTTT | CASSVDTGQPQHF | NA | TRBJ1-5 | once | TRBV9
TGTGCCAGCAGTTACAGGACAGGGTCGGCCGGGGAGCTGTTTTTT | CASSYRTGSAGELFF | TRBD1 | TRBJ2-2 | NA | TRBV6-5
TGTGCCAGCAGTTCAGCGGGCAGGGGATGGATCTTT | CASSSAGRGWIF | NA | TRBJ1-1 | NA | TRBV6-6
TGTGCCAGCACGTCACCTGGGGTAGCCAAAAACATTCAGTACTTC | CASTSPGVAKNIQYF | NA | TRBJ2-4 | NA | TRBV28
TGTGCCAGCAGTGAAAAGCCCTACGGGGAGCTGTTTTTT | CASSEKPYGELFF | NA | TRBJ2-2 | NA | TRBV2
TGTGCTAGTGGTTCAACCTTTGCAGGGGCGCATGTGAACGAGCAGTACTTC | CASGSTFAGAHVNEQYF | NA | TRBJ2-7 | NA | TRBV12-5
TGTGCCAGTAGTGTCCCAGGGGAGGGGGAGCTGTTTTTT | CASSVPGEGELFF | NA | TRBJ2-2 | few | TRBV19
TGTGCCAGCAGGAAGGGGGTAGTAGCGGGCGGCTACGAGCAGTACTTC | CASRKGVVAGGYEQYF | NA | TRBJ2-7 | NA | TRBV7-2
TGTGCCAGCAGTTATAGACTAGCGGCGCCCGGGGAGCTGTTTTTT | CASSYRLAAPGELFF | TRBD2 | TRBJ2-2 | once | TRBV6-5
TGTGCCAGCAGCTTAGTCATTAACTATGGCTACACCTTC | CASSLVINYGYTF | NA | TRBJ1-2 | NA | TRBV7-9
TGTGCCAGCAGCGTAGCAGGGTACTATGGCTACACCTTC | CASSVAGYYGYTF | NA | TRBJ1-2 | NA | TRBV9
TGTGCCAGCCTAGCGGGCTACACAGATACGCAGTATTTT | CASLAGYTDTQYF | TRBD2 | TRBJ2-3 | NA | TRBV6-1
TGTGCCAGCAGCGTAGGACTAGCGGGGGCCAGAACCGGGGAGCTGTTTTTT | CASSVGLAGARTGELFF | TRBD2 | TRBJ2-2 | NA | TRBV9
TGTGCCAGCAGTACCGGACGGACCCAGTACTTC | CASSTGRTQYF | NA | TRBJ2-5 | NA | TRBV6-5
TGTGCCAGCAGCTTTAGGGGCTCTAGGAGGAGCCCCGAGCAGTACTTC | CASSFRGSRRSPEQYF | NA | TRBJ2-7 | NA | TRBV7-8
TGTGCCAGCAGACTGCTAGCGGGAGGTGCCTACGAGCAGTACTTC | CASRLLAGGAYEQYF | TRBD2 | TRBJ2-7 | NA | TRBV6-1
TGTGCCTGGAGTACGGGGACAGGGAGGTACTTC | CAWSTGTGRYF | TRBD1 | TRBJ2-7 | NA | TRBV30
TGTGCCAGCAGGGGGGGTGCTAATCAGCCCCAGCATTTT | CASRGGANQPQHF | NA | TRBJ1-5 | NA | TRBV28
TGTGCCAGCAGCCTCGTAGGTTTCGGGGAATATGGCTACACCTTC | CASSLVGFGEYGYTF | NA | TRBJ1-2 | NA | TRBV5-6
TGTGCCATCAGTGACTGGGGGGCAAAGGGGAACTACGAGCAGTACTTC | CAISDWGAKGNYEQYF | NA | TRBJ2-7 | NA | TRBV10-3
TGTGCCAGCAGAGTTTTTGGGTCGCCCCTCCACTTT | CASRVFGSPLHF | NA | TRBJ1-6 | NA | TRBV6-1
TGCAGCGTTGAAGGGGGGTCGACCTCCTACAATGAGCAGTTCTTC | CSVEGGSTSYNEQFF | NA | TRBJ2-1 | once | TRBV29-1
TGTGCCTGGAGTGTCCAGGGTGCGGAAAAACTGTTTTTT | CAWSVQGAEKLFF | NA | TRBJ1-4 | NA | TRBV30
TGTGCCAGCAGCGCGGACAGAGTGAACACTGAAGCTTTCTTT | CASSADRVNTEAFF | NA | TRBJ1-1 | few | TRBV7-9
TGTGCCAGCAGTTTATCCGGGGGCGGGGGCCTGGGCTACACCTTC | CASSLSGGGGLGYTF | NA | TRBJ1-2 | few | TRBV28
TGTGCCAGCAGTCAGGGGTTATTCACAGATACGCAGTATTTT | CASSQGLFTDTQYF | NA | TRBJ2-3 | once | TRBV6-5
TGTGCCACCAGCAGAGATTCGTCCGGGGGCTACACCTTC | CATSRDSSGGYTF | NA | TRBJ1-2 | NA | TRBV15
TGTGCCAGCATAACGGTTTGGAACGGGGAGCTGTTTTTT | CASITVWNGELFF | NA | TRBJ2-2 | NA | TRBV6-1
TGTGCCAGCAGCTTGACTAGCGGGGGTCCACCTGGTGGCAATGAGCAGTTCTTC | CASSLTSGGPPGGNEQFF | TRBD2 | TRBJ2-1 | NA | TRBV5-4
TGTGCCAGCAGCTCCGACCTCAATCAGCCCCAGCATTTT | CASSSDLNQPQHF | NA | TRBJ1-5 | NA | TRBV7-9
TGTGCCAGCAGCTTATCCGGGTTGATGCTGAACACTGAAGCTTTCTTT | CASSLSGLMLNTEAFF | NA | TRBJ1-1 | NA | TRBV7-8
TGTGCCAGCAGTTACAGGGTTGACACTGAAGCTTTCTTT | CASSYRVDTEAFF | NA | TRBJ1-1 | NA | TRBV25-1
TGTGCCAGTAGTAAACCGAAACTAAGCGGGAGGACCTACGAGCAGTACTTC | CASSKPKLSGRTYEQYF | TRBD2 | TRBJ2-7 | NA | TRBV19
TGCAGCGTTGGCGGGACTAGCAAGTCGTACGAGCAGTACTTC | CSVGGTSKSYEQYF | TRBD2 | TRBJ2-7 | NA | TRBV29-1
TGTGCCAGCAGCTTAGGTATACAGCCTGAAAAACTGTTTTTT | CASSLGIQPEKLFF | NA | TRBJ1-4 | NA | TRBV11-2
TGCGCCAGCAGCGGGGGGCGGGAGAGATATTCAGGTGAGCAGTTCTTC | CASSGGRERYSGEQFF | NA | TRBJ2-1 | once | TRBV5-1
TGCAGCGTTACCGTTTCCCCAGACACTGAAGCTTTCTTT | CSVTVSPDTEAFF | NA | TRBJ1-1 | few | TRBV29-1
TGTGCCAGCAGTGTCTCAGGGGGTGGCACTGAAGCTTTCTTT | CASSVSGGGTEAFF | TRBD1 | TRBJ1-1 | NA | TRBV2
TGTGCCAGCAGCCGTTCAGGACAGGACTTTTCTGGCTACACCTTC | CASSRSGQDFSGYTF | TRBD1 | TRBJ1-2 | NA | TRBV6-5
TGTGCCAGCAGCTTAGTTAGGGAATCTGGAAACACCATATATTTT | CASSLVRESGNTIYF | NA | TRBJ1-3 | NA | TRBV11-2
TGTGCTAGTGGTCCCGGGACAGGATACAATGAGCAGTTCTTC | CASGPGTGYNEQFF | TRBD1 | TRBJ2-1 | few | TRBV12-5
TGTGCCAGCTCACCGGCGGGTGTCGATTCACCCCTCCACTTT | CASSPAGVDSPLHF | NA | TRBJ1-6 | NA | TRBV18
TGTGCCAGCAGGAACGTTCCAGGGGGCTTCGGCGGGGAGCTGTTTTTT | CASRNVPGGFGGELFF | TRBD1 | TRBJ2-2 | NA | TRBV7-9
TGTGCCAGCAGCTACATCCCGGGACAGGGGACTGAAGCTTTCTTT | CASSYIPGQGTEAFF | TRBD1 | TRBJ1-1 | NA | TRBV7-2
TGTGCCAGCAGTGTGACTAGCGGGAGAGGTTATGAGCAGTTCTTC | CASSVTSGRGYEQFF | TRBD2 | TRBJ2-1 | NA | TRBV28
TGTGCCAGCAGCAAAAAGTCAGCCCGGAGCTACGAGCAGTACTTC | CASSKKSARSYEQYF | NA | TRBJ2-7 | NA | TRBV21-1
TGTGCCAGCAGCCCCTGGGACAGCAAAAACATTCAGTACTTC | CASSPWDSKNIQYF | TRBD1 | TRBJ2-4 | once | TRBV5-4
TGTGCCTGGACTCGTAAGGGGCCTCCCTACGAGCAGCACTTC | CAWTRKGPPYEQHF | NA | TRBJ2-7 | once | TRBV30
TGTGCCAGCAGCGTCGATATCGCGGCGGTCTATGGCTACACCTTC | CASSVDIAAVYGYTF | NA | TRBJ1-2 | NA | TRBV9
TGCAGCGCACAAGACAGTTATGGAAACACCATATATTTT | CSAQDSYGNTIYF | NA | TRBJ1-3 | NA | TRBV29-1
TGTGCCAGCAGCCGATCCCGACAGGGAAGAAAATCCTATGGCTACACCTTC | CASSRSRQGRKSYGYTF | TRBD1 | TRBJ1-2 | NA | TRBV7-9